This TCR beta chain came from a study of T cell responses to AZD1222 COVID-19 vaccine (dated by TCRdb to the early 2020s). Regarding the study in general: A total of 230 to 250 trial participants underwent TCR sequencing, of whom about 210 had received two doses of AZD1222 and around 26 had received two doses of the MenACWY control vaccine. Enrollment into the trials was organized by age into subgroups of 18-55, 56-69 and 70-plus years, and those subgroups contained roughly 140, 27 and 60 TCR-sequenced participants, respectively.

V and J are truncated by 8 bases and 0 bases respectively, leaving an intervening sequence of 5 bases. The germline V gene specifies SNHLY as CDR1 and FYNNEI as CDR2. The cysteine opens and the phenylalanine closes a CDR3 of 11 amino acids. Only the CDR3 region is kept as DNA, spanning 33 bases read in frame from base 1. This specimen's time point label, per the study, means: about 28 days (+/-7) after the second vaccine dose. AZD1222 recipients given second doses at about 4 weeks or at about 12 weeks were pooled, since spike-specific TCR depth and breadth were not found to differ between the two schedules. The vaccinee samples were drawn from two UK trials, COV001 and COV002, one of which was a single-blind randomized controlled phase 2/3 trial testing AZD1222 (ChAdOx1 nCoV-19) in healthy adults. Trial participant PBMC samples were collected at day 0 and day 28 after the second dose for TCRbeta chain sequencing.

Turning to this clone: What antigen it recognizes has not been identified. One base away there is no much larger clone; base qualities are not given.

Overall results and qualifications from the work: No day 14 peak-response samples were available, so repertoires were characterized only after the peak T cell response. Conclusions about previously exposed vaccinees are limited, since just a handful of AZD1222 recipients were seropositive for SARS-CoV-2 at baseline. A significant rise in spike-specific TCR breadth and depth was observed after two AZD1222 doses relative to day 0 and relative to MenACWY recipients. CD4 TCRs associated with the vaccine covered the entire spike protein, and the dominant responses were in regions 160-218 and 743-854. In the small 56-69-year group, the increase in depth fell short of significance, most likely because of low power. Participants were mostly white British, with more females than males. The authors suggested clonal diversity may have been underestimated. Reportedly, close to half of the unique spike-specific TCRs recognized epitopes lying outside the regions that are mutated in the B.1.351 and B.1.1.7 variants.

The CDR3 regions of human TCRbeta chains were subjected to immunosequencing. Turning to the authors' computational methods: TCRs in the repertoires were matched against a reference library of SARS-CoV-2-specific TCRs that had been generated with the MIRA antigen-specificity platform. Breadth was defined as the fraction of unique TCRs that were SARS-CoV-2-associated. Depth was defined as the fraction of total T cells that were SARS-CoV-2-associated. Using the MIRA data, each spike-specific TCR was mapped to the spike region that the TCR reacts to and placed in a CD4 or CD8 class. Log10-transformed breadth and depth values were compared by one-way ANOVA with Sidak's multiple comparisons tests. TCRdb's version of the immuneACCESS table is confined to in-frame rearrangements and falls short of the full clone set. An unresolved V gene accounts for under half of the shortfall where checked; the remainder is of unknown origin. For V, J and clone size, that table is used; D and trimming come from the DNA. In this sample the table shows roughly 140,000 clones, around 90% of which occur a single time. The top ten clonotypes cover 3% to 3.5% of the sample.

The material was peripheral blood, obtained 28 days after the second AZD1222 dose. The chain uses TRBV2 and TRBJ2-7, and the D gene may be TRBD2, 5 bases matching. This receptor was taken from an adult who received the AZD1222 COVID-19 vaccine. This receptor has the CDR3 CASGSSYEQYF. At the DNA level, the sequence is TGTGCCAGCGGGAGCTCCTACGAGCAGTACTTC.